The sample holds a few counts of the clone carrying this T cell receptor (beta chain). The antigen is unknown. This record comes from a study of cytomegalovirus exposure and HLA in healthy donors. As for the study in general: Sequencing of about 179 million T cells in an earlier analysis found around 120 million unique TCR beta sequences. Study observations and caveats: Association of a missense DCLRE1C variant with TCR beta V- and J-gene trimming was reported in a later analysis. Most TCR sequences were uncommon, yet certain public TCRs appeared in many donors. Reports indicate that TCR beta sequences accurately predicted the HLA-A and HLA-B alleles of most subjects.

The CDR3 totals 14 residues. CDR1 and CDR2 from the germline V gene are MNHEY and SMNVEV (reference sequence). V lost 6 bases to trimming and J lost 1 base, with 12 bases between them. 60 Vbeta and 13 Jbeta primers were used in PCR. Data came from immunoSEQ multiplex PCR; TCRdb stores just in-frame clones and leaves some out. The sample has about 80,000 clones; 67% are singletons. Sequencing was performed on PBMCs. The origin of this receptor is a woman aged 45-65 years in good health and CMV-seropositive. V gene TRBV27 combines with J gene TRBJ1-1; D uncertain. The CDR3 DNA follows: TGTGCCAGCAGACCAGTTTACGCGAACACTGAAGCTTTCTTT. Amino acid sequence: CASRPVYANTEAFF.